This TCR beta chain was identified during a study of blood T cell repertoires in COVID-19. Study-level background: Material from acute and convalescent COVID-19 was sourced from the United States, Italy and Spain. The analysed material was cDNA or gDNA that came from T cells, B-cell-depleted T cells, or PBMCs.

Per the authors' pipeline: Reference gene primer amplification gave nucleated cell count estimates. Using immunoSEQ multiplex PCR, the repertoire was profiled, and TCRdb retains in-frame clones only, with some absent. Clonal size and the V and J genes are those of that table, whereas D and trimming came from the DNA. The table has some 130,000 clones, approximately 74% seen once. Germline CDR1 and CDR2: MDHEN and SYDVKM. This CDR3 contains 13 residues. Trimming took off 3 bases at V and 5 bases at J, with 10 bases between the two ends. The chain has TRBV28 and TRBJ2-5; D possibly corresponds to TRBD1 (7 bases). This TCR was sampled from a woman aged 70-85 years with acute or convalescent COVID-19. Sequencing input: peripheral blood. In DNA form, the CDR3 reads TGTGCCAGCAGTTTCGCAGGGGGGGAGACCCAGTACTTC. Translated, it gives CASSFAGGETQYF.